One sample yielded the 6 T cell receptor beta chains listed below, sequenced in a study of cytomegalovirus exposure and HLA in healthy donors. PCR amplification relied on 60 Vbeta primers (plus 13 Jbeta primers). Here immunoSEQ multiplex PCR was the method, and the copy in TCRdb shows in-frame clones only, minus some. The data contain roughly 170,000 clones, approximately 84% of them singletons. The sample taken for sequencing was PBMCs. The source is a man between 18 and 35 years old in good health and CMV-seronegative.

The chain uses TRBV28 and TRBJ1-2; 7 positions match TRBD1. Germline V CDR1 and CDR2: MDHEN, SYDVKM. Trimming removed 5 bases from V and 3 bases from J; junction bases left unmatched: 12. The CDR3 totals 16 residues. CDR3 in amino acids: CASSRTGVPSYYGYTF. As DNA, the CDR3 is TGTGCCAGCAGTCGTACAGGGGTCCCATCATACTATGGCTACACCTTC.

The gene calls are TRBV19 and TRBJ2-1; D perhaps matches TRBD1 (6 bases). The CDR3 extends over 13 amino acids. V was cut by 7 bases and J by 5 bases, with 12 bases left in between. CDR1 is LNHDA and CDR2 is SQIVND in the germline V gene (reference sequence). In nucleotides, the CDR3 is TGTGCCAGTAAACAGGGTCCCAACAATGAGCAGTTCTTC. Protein: CASKQGPNNEQFF. Full variable domain (remainder filled in from reference TRBV19 and TRBJ2-1): DGGITQSPKYLFRKEGQNVTLSCEQNLNHDAMYWYRQDPGQGLRLIYYSQIVNDFQKGDIAEGYSVSREKKESFPLTVTSAQKNPTAFYLCASKQGPNNEQFFGPGTRLTVL.

The V and J genes are TRBV19 and TRBJ2-3, with 9 bases that match TRBD2. CDR1 and CDR2 (germline): LNHDA, SQIVND (reference sequence). V trimming: 3 bases; J trimming: 2 bases; junction bases outside the gene matches: 3. This CDR3 comprises 15 residues. The CDR3 loop is CASSIQRGVTDTQYF. The CDR3 region has the DNA TGTGCCAGTAGTATCCAGCGGGGGGTCACAGATACGCAGTATTTT.

V and J are TRBV9 and TRBJ2-1, with D perhaps matching TRBD2 (5 bases). Trimming took 4 bases from V and 3 from J, leaving 11 bases between them. CDR1 is SGDLS and CDR2 is YYNGEE in the germline V gene. This CDR3 is 14 amino acids long. The CDR3 DNA follows: TGTGCCAGCAGCCCAAGAGGGAGCTACAATGAGCAGTTCTTC. Translated, it gives CASSPRGSYNEQFF.

This chain joins TRBV6-5 and TRBJ1-2; D unclear. V was clipped by 2 bases and J by 0 bases, with 7 bases between them. Germline loops: CDR1 MNHEY, CDR2 SVGAGI. This CDR3 comprises 14 residues. CDR3 amino acids: CASSYGSPNYGYTF. The CDR3 DNA sequence: TGTGCCAGCAGTTACGGGAGCCCTAACTATGGCTACACCTTC.

This chain connects TRBV6-5 to TRBJ1-3; no reliable D call. CDR3 length: 13 amino acids. Trimming removed 4 bases at V and 4 bases at J, with 8 bases between. The V gene's germline CDR1 is MNHEY and CDR2 SVGAGI. The CDR3 region is CASSSLTGNTIYF. CDR3 in DNA: TGTGCCAGCAGTTCCCTTACAGGAAACACCATATATTTT.